This T cell receptor (beta chain) was identified during a study of blood T cell repertoires in COVID-19. Whole-study context: Whether acute or convalescent, the COVID-19 samples came from the United States, Italy and Spain. Sources were T cells, B-cell-depleted T cells, or PBMCs; the material itself was cDNA or gDNA.

Germline lookup yields CDR1 SEHNR and CDR2 FQNEAQ (reference sequence). The CDR3 sequence is 19 residues long. V was clipped by 5 bases and J by 0 bases, with 23 bases between them. In the original analysis: Amplification with reference gene primers provided the estimates of nucleated cell counts. Produced via immunoSEQ multiplex PCR; TCRdb's table is partial and in-frame only. The V and J calls and the clone size are those of that table, but D and trimming were determined from the DNA. Of approximately 350,000 clones in the sample, 80% to 90% were seen once. The sample taken for sequencing was peripheral blood. The receptor comes from a young man with active or convalescent COVID-19. V is TRBV7-9 and J is TRBJ2-1; a weak D match, TRBD1 (5 bases). In DNA form, the CDR3 reads TGTGCCAGCAGCCCCCACCCCTATCGAGTTGACAGCTCCTACAATGAGCAGTTCTTC. Translation: CASSPHPYRVDSSYNEQFF.